This TCR beta chain was profiled in a study of cytomegalovirus exposure and HLA in healthy donors. Researchers ran the PCR with 60 Vbeta and 13 Jbeta primers. Measured with immunoSEQ multiplex PCR; TCRdb has only the in-frame clones, and not every one. The sample carries 83,000 or so clones, over 60% recorded once. Study results and caveats: Common viral pathogens were later found to be apparently linked to several of the most significant clusters. Usually a TCR sequence was rare, but some public TCRs were found in many donors.

In regard to this clone: The antigen remains unidentified.

There are 14 residues in the CDR3. V was shortened by 8 bases and J by 1 base, with 14 bases between the two germline ends. From germline, CDR1 is MNHEY and CDR2 SVGAGI. The gene calls are TRBV6-5 and TRBJ1-1, with unresolved D. The TCR originated in a female donor in good health and CMV-seronegative. The sample consisted of PBMCs. The CDR3 region is CASSRHVSNTEAFF. CDR3 DNA sequence: TGTGCCAGCTCGCGGCATGTCTCGAACACTGAAGCTTTCTTT.